This paragraph reports one TCR beta chain. The antigen is unknown. This record comes from a study of T cell responses to AZD1222 COVID-19 vaccine. Points from the study as a whole: It was only a handful of AZD1222 recipients who were seropositive at baseline.

Per germline, CDR1 SGHTA and CDR2 FQGNSA. V shed 7 bases and J shed 11 bases, with 21 bases lying between them. The CDR3 has 14 residues. The repertoire was sequenced with immunoSEQ multiplex PCR; TCRdb's copy has only in-frame clones and lacks some. The sample has under 200,000 clones; 85% to 95% are singletons. The sample was peripheral blood, taken on day 0 of AZD1222 vaccination. This chain links TRBV7-2 with TRBJ1-5, with D perhaps TRBD1 (5 bases). This clonotype was sampled from an adult in good health. The CDR3 here is CASTLGAAPMAQHF. The CDR3 bases are TGTGCCAGCACCCTCGGGGCAGCCCCAATGGCCCAGCATTTT. Together with reference TRBV7-2 and TRBJ1-5, the CDR3 gives the full variable domain: GAGVSQSPSNKVTEKGKDVELRCDPISGHTALYWYRQSLGQGLEFLIYFQGNSAPDKSGLPSDRFSAERTGGSVSTLTIQRTQQEDSAVYLCASTLGAAPMAQHFGDGTRLSIL.